The rows below give T cell receptor beta chains drawn from one sample of a study of radiotherapy plus CTLA-4 blockade in lung cancer. Libraries were prepared by immunoSEQ multiplex PCR; TCRdb keeps only in-frame clonotypes and omits some of them. The sample has tens of thousands of clones; under 85% are singletons. Sequencing used peripheral blood, obtained from a patient treated with radiotherapy plus ipilimumab. The receptors derive from a human donor with non-small cell lung cancer who had a partial response to radiotherapy plus ipilimumab. The CDR3 runs from the conserved cysteine through the conserved F or W. A D gene is named only where the DNA matches it firmly. Clone size is stated in some rows and not others, as once, few, many or a class when expanded.

NA,TRBJ2-5,TRBD2,TRBV23-1,TGCGCCAGCAGTCGGGTCGCCCAGCGGGGCCAAGAGACCCAGTACTTC,CASSRVAQRGQETQYF
NA,TRBJ2-7,TRBD2,TRBV4-3,TGCGCCAGCAGCCAATATGCTAGCGGGGGGGTGGATGACGAGCAGTACTTC,CASSQYASGGVDDEQYF
NA,TRBJ2-3,NA,TRBV5-5,TGTGCCAGTGGTGCGGCAGATACGCAGTATTTT,CASGAADTQYF
once,TRBJ1-1,TRBD1,TRBV28,TGTGCCAGCAGTTCCGGGACAGGGTTCACTGAAGCTTTCTTT,CASSSGTGFTEAFF
NA,TRBJ2-1,TRBD2,TRBV7-3,TGTGCCAGCAGCACTAGCGGGGGTGAGCAGTTCTTC,CASSTSGGEQFF
NA,TRBJ1-5,TRBD1,TRBV9,TGTGCCAGCAGCTCACGACAGGGGTCGCCCCAGCATTTT,CASSSRQGSPQHF
NA,TRBJ1-4,NA,TRBV4-1,TGCGCCAGCAGCCAAGGGACGCCGCGGGGGAAACTGTTTTTT,CASSQGTPRGKLFF
NA,TRBJ2-5,NA,TRBV5-1,TGCGCCAGCAGCTTGGGGCTGACAGAAGAGACCCAGTACTTC,CASSLGLTEETQYF
NA,TRBJ1-2,NA,TRBV5-1,TGCGCCAGCAGCTTGGGTTTGACAGCCAACTATGGCTACACCTTC,CASSLGLTANYGYTF
NA,TRBJ2-1,NA,TRBV10-1,TGCGCCAGCAGTGGGGTACAGGGCGGGACTACCATCAATGAGCAGTTCTTC,CASSGVQGGTTINEQFF
NA,TRBJ1-2,NA,TRBV4-1,TGCGCCAGCAGCCAAGAAGGAGGGGACGGATATTATGGCTACACCTTC,CASSQEGGDGYYGYTF
few,TRBJ2-2,NA,TRBV7-8,TGTGCCAGCAGCTTAGTCGGGGCCGGGGAGCTGTTTTTT,CASSLVGAGELFF
NA,TRBJ2-1,TRBD2,TRBV28,TGTGCCAGCAACCTCGCTAGCGGGGGGGCCCACAATGAGCAGTTCTTC,CASNLASGGAHNEQFF
NA,TRBJ2-5,NA,TRBV4-2,TGTGCCAGCAGCCAAGGGGTGAGCGGTGGGGGCTCCCCTCAAGAGACCCAGTACTTC,CASSQGVSGGGSPQETQYF
NA,TRBJ2-4,TRBD2,TRBV6-5,TGTGCCAGCAGCGGACTAGCGGGGAACATTCAGTACTTC,CASSGLAGNIQYF
NA,TRBJ1-5,NA,TRBV5-6,TGTGCCAGCAGCGCCACCCTACGGGGGAATAGCAATCAGCCCCAGCATTTT,CASSATLRGNSNQPQHF
few,TRBJ2-1,TRBD2,TRBV7-9,TGTGCCAGCAGCTTAGCCCCGAAAAGCGGGGGGGCCTACAATGAGCAGTTCTTC,CASSLAPKSGGAYNEQFF
NA,TRBJ1-4,NA,TRBV19,TGTGCCAGTAGTATTGGCGGGCTCACACCCGAAAAACTGTTTTTT,CASSIGGLTPEKLFF
NA,TRBJ2-2,NA,TRBV4-2,TGTGCCAGCAGCCATGTGCGGTCTAACACCGGGGAGCTGTTTTTT,CASSHVRSNTGELFF
NA,TRBJ2-1,NA,TRBV18,TGTGCCAGCTCACCAAGAACAAACGGGGACTACAATGAGCAGTTCTTC,CASSPRTNGDYNEQFF
NA,TRBJ1-6,NA,TRBV6-5,TGTGCCAGCAGTTACTCGATAGGAGCTTCACCCCTCCACTTT,CASSYSIGASPLHF
NA,TRBJ1-1,TRBD1,TRBV6-1,TGTGCCAGCAGTGAACAGGGGGCCACTGAAGCTTTCTTT,CASSEQGATEAFF
NA,TRBJ2-1,NA,TRBV18,TGTGCCAGCTCACCGGACACCGAGCAGTTCTTC,CASSPDTEQFF
NA,TRBJ2-1,NA,TRBV5-4,TGTGCCAGCAGCGGGGGGGCTTATTCGGAGAATGAGCAGTTCTTC,CASSGGAYSENEQFF
NA,TRBJ2-7,TRBD2,TRBV4-1,TGCGCCAGCAGCTTGACGGGGGGTGCATACGAGCAGTACTTC,CASSLTGGAYEQYF
NA,TRBJ2-1,NA,TRBV13,TGTGCCAGCAGCTTAAGGCGGGGAGCCTACAATGAGCAGTTCTTC,CASSLRRGAYNEQFF
NA,TRBJ2-7,TRBD1,TRBV11-1,TGTGCCAGCAGCCAGGACAGGGACGAGCAGTACTTC,CASSQDRDEQYF
NA,TRBJ1-4,TRBD1,TRBV9,TGTGCCAGCAGCGTAGCTGCACAGGGGTTTGAAAAACTGTTTTTT,CASSVAAQGFEKLFF
few,TRBJ2-5,NA,TRBV9,TGTGCCAGCAGCGCCCAGATAGGGGGACAAGAGACCCAGTACTTC,CASSAQIGGQETQYF
NA,TRBJ2-1,NA,TRBV5-6,TGTGCCAGCAGCTCCCTTCGGGAGCAGTTCTTC,CASSSLREQFF
NA,TRBJ1-1,NA,TRBV6-5,TGTGCCAGCAGGTATCCGTACATGAACACTGAAGCTTTCTTT,CASRYPYMNTEAFF
once,TRBJ2-3,TRBD2,TRBV5-1,TGCGCCAGCAGCGGACAGCTAGCGGGGGGAGGCACAGATACGCAGTATTTT,CASSGQLAGGGTDTQYF
once,TRBJ2-3,TRBD1,TRBV7-2,TGTGCCAGCAGCTCCGACAGGGGGTTAGATACGCAGTATTTT,CASSSDRGLDTQYF
NA,TRBJ1-4,NA,TRBV6-5,TGTGCCAGCAGTATCTCTGCAACTAATGAAAAACTGTTTTTT,CASSISATNEKLFF
few,TRBJ2-3,TRBD2,TRBV5-1,TGCGCCAGCAGGCCCCTAGCGGGGGGGCAGATAACAGATACGCAGTATTTT,CASRPLAGGQITDTQYF
NA,TRBJ1-2,NA,TRBV2,TGTGCCAGGGAAGTTACAGGAGCTACCTATGGCTACACCTTC,CAREVTGATYGYTF
NA,TRBJ1-3,TRBD1,TRBV7-8,TGTGCCAGCAGCTTACACAGGGGCTCCAGCTCTGGAAACACCATATATTTT,CASSLHRGSSSGNTIYF
few,TRBJ1-1,NA,TRBV9,TGTGCCAGCAGCGTAGGGGTGGGAGTGGGCACTGAAGCTTTCTTT,CASSVGVGVGTEAFF
NA,TRBJ1-4,TRBD1,TRBV28,TGTGCCAGCAGTTTATTAGGGACAGGGGACGAAAAACTGTTTTTT,CASSLLGTGDEKLFF
NA,TRBJ2-7,TRBD1,TRBV28,TGTGCCAGCAGGCTAGACAGGGTAGTTTCCTACGAGCAGTACTTC,CASRLDRVVSYEQYF
NA,TRBJ1-2,NA,TRBV30,TGTGCCTGGAGTGTAACAAGGAGCCCTTCCGGGGGCTACACCTTC,CAWSVTRSPSGGYTF
NA,TRBJ1-2,NA,TRBV5-1,TGCGCCAGCAGCTTGTTTCCGGTTTCTAACTATGGCTACACCTTC,CASSLFPVSNYGYTF
NA,TRBJ1-1,TRBD1,TRBV10-3,TGTGCCATCAGTGAGTCGGTGACAGGGACTGAAGCTTTCTTT,CAISESVTGTEAFF
NA,TRBJ1-3,TRBD1,TRBV19,TGTGCCAGTAGTTCCCAAGCGACAGGGTCTGGAAACACCATATATTTT,CASSSQATGSGNTIYF
NA,TRBJ1-3,TRBD1,TRBV11-2,TGTGCCAGCAGACATGTACAGGGGCACTCTGGAAACACCATATATTTT,CASRHVQGHSGNTIYF
NA,TRBJ2-7,TRBD1,TRBV27,TGTGCCAGCAGTTTGGGACAGGGGGCCGTTGACCACGAGCAGTACTTC,CASSLGQGAVDHEQYF
NA,TRBJ2-5,TRBD1,TRBV5-6,TGTGCCAGCAGCTATGCCGGGACAGGGCCCGAGACCCAGTACTTC,CASSYAGTGPETQYF
few,TRBJ2-7,NA,TRBV5-5,TGTGCCAGCAGCCCTGACAGGACCTACGAGCAGTACTTC,CASSPDRTYEQYF
once,TRBJ1-6,TRBD1,TRBV6-1,TGTGCCAGCAGTTTGGACAGGGTCGGTTCACCCCTCCACTTT,CASSLDRVGSPLHF
NA,TRBJ1-2,TRBD1,TRBV27,TGTGCCAGCAGTCCCCTCTACGGACAGGGAGAGTATGGCTACACCTTC,CASSPLYGQGEYGYTF
NA,TRBJ2-2,NA,TRBV9,TGTGCCAGCAGCGTAGGCGGGGCGAACACCGGGGAGCTGTTTTTT,CASSVGGANTGELFF
few,TRBJ2-3,TRBD1,TRBV5-1,TGCGCCAGCAGCTTCCGGACAGGGGGCGGGAGCACAGATACGCAGTATTTT,CASSFRTGGGSTDTQYF
NA,TRBJ2-4,TRBD1,TRBV13,TGTGCCAGCAGCTTTGGACAGGGGGCGGGCATTCAGTACTTC,CASSFGQGAGIQYF
NA,TRBJ2-7,NA,TRBV7-9,TGTGCCAGCAGCTCCAGCGGGACACCATACGAGCAGTACTTC,CASSSSGTPYEQYF